These T cell receptor beta chains were read from a single sample in a study of cytomegalovirus exposure and HLA in healthy donors. Only in-frame clones appear in the TCRdb table, and some are missing; sequencing was by immunoSEQ multiplex PCR. Altogether about 120,000 clones are present, around 73% being singletons, with the ten largest covering approximately 1.5%. The sequenced sample consisted of PBMCs. Every receptor here comes from a female donor in good health and CMV-seronegative. Each CDR3 is given with its conserved first and last residue. Each record gives: V gene, CDR3 protein.

v_gene: TRBV28; CDR3aa: CASSSADRAGYEQYF
v_gene: TRBV9; CDR3aa: CASSAQGQGTTQYF
v_gene: TRBV28; CDR3aa: CASSLENLAYEQYF
v_gene: TRBV19; CDR3aa: CATEAGGLINEQFF
v_gene: TRBV5-1; CDR3aa: CASSSVSGTDTQYF
v_gene: TRBV7-2; CDR3aa: CASSGTTGLALNTQYF
v_gene: TRBV29-1; CDR3aa: CSVESTTEETQYF
v_gene: TRBV27; CDR3aa: CASSLRTGGNEQFF
v_gene: TRBV5-6; CDR3aa: CASSLATSYEQYF
v_gene: TRBV10-3; CDR3aa: CAISAMSSSELYGYTF
v_gene: TRBV5-6; CDR3aa: CASSLSGLYNEQFF
v_gene: TRBV9; CDR3aa: CASSVGGVSTDTQYF
v_gene: TRBV19; CDR3aa: CASSIKGQASYEQYF
v_gene: TRBV19; CDR3aa: CASSRDGRAAEQYF
v_gene: TRBV6-6; CDR3aa: CASSYPDRAPDTQYF
v_gene: TRBV27; CDR3aa: CASSSLGQGSYEQYF
v_gene: TRBV4-2; CDR3aa: CASSQERISYEQYF
v_gene: TRBV27; CDR3aa: CASSSAGRNQPQHF
v_gene: TRBV6-5; CDR3aa: CASSYWTGGNTEAFF
v_gene: TRBV27; CDR3aa: CASSFGRDRGQETQYF
v_gene: TRBV5-1; CDR3aa: CASSLQGADEKLFF
v_gene: TRBV4-2; CDR3aa: CASSQDSPSSGSNEQYF
v_gene: TRBV30; CDR3aa: CACGDSINTEAFF
v_gene: TRBV9; CDR3aa: CASSPGQGTNQPQHF
v_gene: TRBV5-4; CDR3aa: CASSRQPGDGYTF
v_gene: TRBV14; CDR3aa: CASSQDLGGRSGANVLTF
v_gene: TRBV14; CDR3aa: CACRAAGTDTQYF
v_gene: TRBV4-3; CDR3aa: CASSPSGGLGADTQYF
v_gene: TRBV28; CDR3aa: CASSSPGTPWYEQYF
v_gene: TRBV19; CDR3aa: CASSIGPGNTEAFF
v_gene: TRBV6-5; CDR3aa: CASRRQPNTEAFF
v_gene: TRBV28; CDR3aa: CASGIHGLAVDEQYF
v_gene: TRBV5-1; CDR3aa: CASSLTHRDRGYTF
v_gene: TRBV6-5; CDR3aa: CASSYSVLKNEQFF
v_gene: TRBV9; CDR3aa: CASSPSSKNIQYF
v_gene: TRBV6-5; CDR3aa: CASSYRVNTEAFF
v_gene: TRBV9; CDR3aa: CASSVSGRDTGELFF
v_gene: TRBV2; CDR3aa: CASSRETFYNEQFF
v_gene: TRBV7-3; CDR3aa: CASSPGGARGEQYF
v_gene: TRBV6-6; CDR3aa: CASHTRGINTGELFF
v_gene: TRBV7-9; CDR3aa: CASRRTSGDNTGELFF
v_gene: TRBV6-5; CDR3aa: CASSYDYQGATEAFF
v_gene: TRBV28; CDR3aa: CASSSLAGGTDTQYF
v_gene: TRBV30; CDR3aa: CAWSSEGRAFF
v_gene: TRBV19; CDR3aa: CASSISGTGDIQYF
v_gene: TRBV18; CDR3aa: CATSTARGLDTQYF
v_gene: TRBV4-3; CDR3aa: CASSQDRLAGGPNNEQFF
v_gene: TRBV4-3; CDR3aa: CASSQVMGNYGYTF
v_gene: TRBV4-2; CDR3aa: CASSQPTGDYGYTF